This note documents a single T cell receptor beta chain sequence. These data are taken from a study of shared clonotypes between healthy human individuals. Data came from immunoSEQ multiplex PCR; TCRdb stores just in-frame clones and leaves some out. The sample holds about 2.1 million clones; roughly 93% are singletons and the top ten take 1.5% to 2%. In the naive CD8 group, cells lacked CD45RO and were positively selected for CCR7, so terminally differentiated effector memory CD45RA+ cells were left out. Nashville, Tennessee was home to all donors, who were Caucasian adults. The J segment lost 4 bases and the V segment lost 2 bases, leaving 8 bases of the junction unmatched. Germline CDR1 and CDR2: LGHNT and FRNRAP. CDR3 length: 16 residues.

This receptor was obtained from a man between 18 and 29 years old in good health. Some clones in this sample may be carry-over from other donors' samples. The genes are TRBV12-5 and TRBJ1-5, with TRBD1 identical over 7 bases. Material: naive CD8+ T cells from PBMCs. CDR3 loop: CASGLKTPRGNQPQHF. In DNA form, the CDR3 reads TGTGCTAGTGGTTTGAAGACACCCAGGGGGAATCAGCCCCAGCATTTT.